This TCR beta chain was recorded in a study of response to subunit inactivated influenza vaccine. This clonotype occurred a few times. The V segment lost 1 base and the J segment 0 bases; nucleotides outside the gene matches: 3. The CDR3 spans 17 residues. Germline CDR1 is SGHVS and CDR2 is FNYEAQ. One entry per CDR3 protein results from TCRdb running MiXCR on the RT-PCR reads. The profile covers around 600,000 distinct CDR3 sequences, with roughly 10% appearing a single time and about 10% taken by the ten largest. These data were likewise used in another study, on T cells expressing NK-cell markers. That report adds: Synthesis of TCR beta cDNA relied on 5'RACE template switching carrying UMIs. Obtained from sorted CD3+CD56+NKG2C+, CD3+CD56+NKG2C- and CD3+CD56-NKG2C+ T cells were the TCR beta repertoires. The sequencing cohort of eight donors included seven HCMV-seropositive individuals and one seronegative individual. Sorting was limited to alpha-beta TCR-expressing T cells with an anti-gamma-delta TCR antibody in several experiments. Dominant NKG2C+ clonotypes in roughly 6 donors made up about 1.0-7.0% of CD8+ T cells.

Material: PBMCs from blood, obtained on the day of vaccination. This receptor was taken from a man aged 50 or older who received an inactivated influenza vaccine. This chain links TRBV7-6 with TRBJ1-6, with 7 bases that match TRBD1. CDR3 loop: CASSLEGGSSYNSPLHF. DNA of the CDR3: TGTGCCAGCAGCTTAGAAGGGGGCAGCTCCTATAATTCACCCCTCCACTTT.